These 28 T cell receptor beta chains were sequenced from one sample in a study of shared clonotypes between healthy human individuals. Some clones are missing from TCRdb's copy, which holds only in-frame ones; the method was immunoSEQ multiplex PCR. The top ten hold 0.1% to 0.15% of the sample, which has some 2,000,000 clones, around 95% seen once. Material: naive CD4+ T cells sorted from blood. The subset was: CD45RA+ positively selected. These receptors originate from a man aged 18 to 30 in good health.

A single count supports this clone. The CDR3 DNA follows: TGTGCCAGCTCACTTAACGGGGACCCGGTGGAAGCTTTCTTT. Its protein product is CASSLNGDPVEAFF. This rearrangement joins TRBV18 to TRBJ1-1; TRBD1 is a possible D gene (5 bases). Trimming shortened V by 4 bases and J by 8 bases, and 17 bases separated the two germline ends. Looked up from germline, CDR1 is KGHSH and CDR2 is LQKENI. The CDR3 sequence is 14 residues long.

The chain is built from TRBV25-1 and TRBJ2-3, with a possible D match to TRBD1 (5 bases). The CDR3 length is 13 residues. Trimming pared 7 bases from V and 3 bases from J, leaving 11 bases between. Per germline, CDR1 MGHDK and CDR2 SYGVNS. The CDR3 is CASTMTATDTQYF. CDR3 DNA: TGTGCCAGCACCATGACAGCTACAGATACGCAGTATTTT.

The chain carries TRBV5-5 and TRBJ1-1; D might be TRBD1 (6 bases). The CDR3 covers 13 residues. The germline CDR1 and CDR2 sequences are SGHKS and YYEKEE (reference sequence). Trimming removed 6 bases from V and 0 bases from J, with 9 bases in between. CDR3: CASTWGLNTEAFF. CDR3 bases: TGTGCCAGCACTTGGGGGCTGAACACTGAAGCTTTCTTT.

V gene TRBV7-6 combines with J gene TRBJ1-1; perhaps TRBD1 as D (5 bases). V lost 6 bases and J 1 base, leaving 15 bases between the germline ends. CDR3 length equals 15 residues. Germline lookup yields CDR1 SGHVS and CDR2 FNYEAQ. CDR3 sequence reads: CASSLATGRNTEAFF. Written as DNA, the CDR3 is TGTGCCAGCAGTCTAGCCACAGGACGGAACACTGAAGCTTTCTTT. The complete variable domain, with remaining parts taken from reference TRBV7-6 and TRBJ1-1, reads GAGVSQSPRYKVTKRGQDVALRCDPISGHVSLYWYRQALGQGPEFLTYFNYEAQQDKSGLPNDRFSAERPEGSISTLTIQRTEQRDSAMYRCASSLATGRNTEAFFGQGTRLTVV.

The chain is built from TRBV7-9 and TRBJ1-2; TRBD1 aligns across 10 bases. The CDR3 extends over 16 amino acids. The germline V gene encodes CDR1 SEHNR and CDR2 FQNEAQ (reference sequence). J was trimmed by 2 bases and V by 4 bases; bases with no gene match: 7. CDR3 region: CASSSGPGQGNYGYTF. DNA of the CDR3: TGTGCCAGCAGCTCAGGCCCGGGACAGGGGAACTATGGCTACACCTTC.

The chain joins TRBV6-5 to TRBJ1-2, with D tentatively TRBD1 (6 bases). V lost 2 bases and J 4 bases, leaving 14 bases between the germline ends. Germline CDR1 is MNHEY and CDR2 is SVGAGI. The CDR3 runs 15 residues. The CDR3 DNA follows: TGTGCCAGCAGTTACGTAGGGGGATTACCCTATGGCTACACCTTC. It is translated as CASSYVGGLPYGYTF.

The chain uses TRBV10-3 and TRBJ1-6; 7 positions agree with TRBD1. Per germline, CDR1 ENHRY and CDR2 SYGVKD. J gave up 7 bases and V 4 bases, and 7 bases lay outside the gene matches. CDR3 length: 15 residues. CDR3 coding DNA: TGTGCCATCAGTGGCGATCGACAGGGCAATTCACCCCTCCACTTT. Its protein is CAISGDRQGNSPLHF.

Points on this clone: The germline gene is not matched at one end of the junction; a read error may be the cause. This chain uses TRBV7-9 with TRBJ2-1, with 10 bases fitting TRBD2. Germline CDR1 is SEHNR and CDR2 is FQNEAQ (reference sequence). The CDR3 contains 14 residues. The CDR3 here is CASSLAGAVNEQFF. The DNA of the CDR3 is TGTGCCAGCAGCCTAGCGGGGGCTGTGAATGAGCAGTTCTTC.

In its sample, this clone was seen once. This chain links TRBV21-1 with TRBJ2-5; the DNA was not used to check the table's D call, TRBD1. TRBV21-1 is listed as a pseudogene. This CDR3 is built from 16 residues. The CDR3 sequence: CASSKITGGVQETQYF. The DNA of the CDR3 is TGTGCCAGCAGCAAGATAACAGGGGGAGTCCAAGAGACCCAGTACTTC.

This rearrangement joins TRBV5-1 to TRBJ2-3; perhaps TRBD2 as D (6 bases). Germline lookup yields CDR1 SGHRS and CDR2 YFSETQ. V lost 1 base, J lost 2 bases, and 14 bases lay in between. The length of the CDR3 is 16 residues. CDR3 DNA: TGCGCCAGCAGCTTGTTGGGAACGGGGGTCACAGATACGCAGTATTTT. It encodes CASSLLGTGVTDTQYF.

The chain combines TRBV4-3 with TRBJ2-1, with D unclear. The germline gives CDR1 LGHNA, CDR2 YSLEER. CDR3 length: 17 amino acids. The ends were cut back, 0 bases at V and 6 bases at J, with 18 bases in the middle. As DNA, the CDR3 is TGCGCCAGCAGCCAAGAGGCTCACGGGCTTGGGGTCAATGAGCAGTTCTTC. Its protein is CASSQEAHGLGVNEQFF.

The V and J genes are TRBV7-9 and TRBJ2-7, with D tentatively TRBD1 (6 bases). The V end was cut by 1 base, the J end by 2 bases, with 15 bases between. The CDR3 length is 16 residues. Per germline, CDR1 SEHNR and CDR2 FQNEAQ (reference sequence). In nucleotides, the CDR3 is TGTGCCAGCAGCTTAGGTGCCCAGGGGTCTCCCTACGAGCAGTACTTC. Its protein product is CASSLGAQGSPYEQYF.

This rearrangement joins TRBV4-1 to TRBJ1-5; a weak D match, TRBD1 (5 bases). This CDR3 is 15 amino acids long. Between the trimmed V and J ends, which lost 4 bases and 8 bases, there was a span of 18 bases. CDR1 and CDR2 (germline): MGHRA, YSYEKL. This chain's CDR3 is CASSLVQDLGEPQHF. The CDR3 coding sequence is TGCGCCAGCAGCCTCGTACAGGACCTAGGGGAGCCCCAGCATTTT.

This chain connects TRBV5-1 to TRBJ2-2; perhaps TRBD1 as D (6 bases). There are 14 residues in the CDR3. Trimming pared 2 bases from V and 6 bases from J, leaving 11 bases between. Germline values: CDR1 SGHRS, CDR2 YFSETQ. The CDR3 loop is CASSLLSGAGELFF. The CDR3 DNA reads TGCGCCAGCAGCTTATTGTCAGGGGCCGGGGAGCTGTTTTTT.

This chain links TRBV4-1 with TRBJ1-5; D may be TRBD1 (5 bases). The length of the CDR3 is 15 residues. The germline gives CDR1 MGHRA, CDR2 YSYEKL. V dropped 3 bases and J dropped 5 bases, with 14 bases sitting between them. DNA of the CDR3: TGCGCCAGCAGCCAGCCAGAGGGGATCCATCAGCCCCAGCATTTT. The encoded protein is CASSQPEGIHQPQHF.

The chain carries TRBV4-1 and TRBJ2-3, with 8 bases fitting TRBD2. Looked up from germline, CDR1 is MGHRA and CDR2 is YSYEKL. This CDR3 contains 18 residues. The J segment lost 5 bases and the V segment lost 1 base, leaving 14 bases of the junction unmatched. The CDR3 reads CASSQAGDSGGARDTQYF. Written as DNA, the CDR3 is TGCGCCAGCAGCCAAGCGGGCGATTCGGGGGGGGCCCGAGATACGCAGTATTTT.

The CDR3 reads CASSISDRVDEKLFF. DNA of the CDR3: TGCGCCAGCAGCATTAGCGACAGGGTTGATGAAAAACTGTTTTTT. V usage is TRBV5-1 and J usage is TRBJ1-4; 7 nucleotides align to TRBD1. V shed 4 bases and J 6 bases; nucleotides not matched to a gene: 9. The CDR3 has 15 amino acids. Germline-derived CDR1 and CDR2 are SGHRS and YFSETQ.

CDR3 in amino acids: CASSIEGTGELFF. For the CDR3, the DNA is TGTGCCAGTAGTATAGAGGGGACCGGGGAGCTGTTTTTT. The gene calls are TRBV19 and TRBJ2-2, with D uncertain. CDR1 is LNHDA and CDR2 is SQIVND in the germline V gene (reference sequence). CDR3 length equals 13 residues. With 0 bases removed from V and 5 bases from J, the gap between germline ends came to 4 bases.

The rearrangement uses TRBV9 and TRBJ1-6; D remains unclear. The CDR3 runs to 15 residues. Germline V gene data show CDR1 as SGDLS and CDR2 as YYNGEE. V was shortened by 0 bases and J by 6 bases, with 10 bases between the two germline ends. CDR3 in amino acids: CASSVGEGSNSPLHF. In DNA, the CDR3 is TGTGCCAGCAGCGTAGGTGAAGGTTCTAATTCACCCCTCCACTTT.

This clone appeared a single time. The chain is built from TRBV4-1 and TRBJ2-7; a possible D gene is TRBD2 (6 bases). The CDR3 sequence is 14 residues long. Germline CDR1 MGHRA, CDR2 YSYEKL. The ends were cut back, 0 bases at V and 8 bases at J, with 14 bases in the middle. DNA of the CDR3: TGCGCCAGCAGCCAAGAGTTGGGCCTAGCGAAGCAGTACTTC. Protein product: CASSQELGLAKQYF.

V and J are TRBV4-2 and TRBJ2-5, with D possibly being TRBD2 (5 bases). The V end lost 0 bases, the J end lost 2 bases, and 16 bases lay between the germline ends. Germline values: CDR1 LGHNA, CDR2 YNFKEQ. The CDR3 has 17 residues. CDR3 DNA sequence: TGTGCCAGCAGCCAAGATACGGGGTACCGACTTCAAGAGACCCAGTACTTC. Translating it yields CASSQDTGYRLQETQYF.

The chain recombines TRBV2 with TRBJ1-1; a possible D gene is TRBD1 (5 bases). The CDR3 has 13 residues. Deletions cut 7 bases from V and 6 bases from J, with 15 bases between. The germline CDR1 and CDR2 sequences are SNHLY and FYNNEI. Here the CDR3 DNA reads TGTGCCAGCATTCTAGACGGGGCGGCTGAAGCTTTCTTT. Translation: CASILDGAAEAFF.

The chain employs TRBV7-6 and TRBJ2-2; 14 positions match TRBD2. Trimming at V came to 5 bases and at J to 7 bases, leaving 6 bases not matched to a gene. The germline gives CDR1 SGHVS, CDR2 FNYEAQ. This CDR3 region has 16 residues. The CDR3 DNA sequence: TGTGCCAGCAGCGGGACTAGCGGGAGTCTAGGCGGGGAGCTGTTTTTT. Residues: CASSGTSGSLGGELFF.

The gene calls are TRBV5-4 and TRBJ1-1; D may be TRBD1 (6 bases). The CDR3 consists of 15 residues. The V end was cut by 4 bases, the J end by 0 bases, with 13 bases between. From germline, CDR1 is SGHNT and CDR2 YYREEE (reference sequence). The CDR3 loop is CASSVQTGLNTEAFF. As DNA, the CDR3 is TGTGCCAGCAGCGTCCAGACAGGACTGAACACTGAAGCTTTCTTT.

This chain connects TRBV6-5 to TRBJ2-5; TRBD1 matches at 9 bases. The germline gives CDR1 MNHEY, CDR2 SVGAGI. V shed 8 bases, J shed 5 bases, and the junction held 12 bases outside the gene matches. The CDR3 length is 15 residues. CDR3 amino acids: CASVAPTGGQETQYF. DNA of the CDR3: TGTGCCAGCGTGGCCCCCACAGGGGGCCAGGAGACCCAGTACTTC.

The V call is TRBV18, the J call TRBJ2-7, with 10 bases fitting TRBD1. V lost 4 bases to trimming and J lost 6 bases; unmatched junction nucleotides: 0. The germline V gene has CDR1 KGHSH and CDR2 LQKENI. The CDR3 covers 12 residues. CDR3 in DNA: TGTGCCAGCTCACGGACAGGGGGCGAGCAGTACTTC. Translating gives CASSRTGGEQYF.

CDR3 residues: CASSLGQGAGQPQHF. For the CDR3, the DNA is TGTGCCAGCAGCTTAGGACAGGGGGCAGGGCAGCCCCAGCATTTT. This chain joins TRBV7-8 and TRBJ1-5, with 10 bases fitting TRBD1. Germline V gene lookup returns CDR1 SGHVS and CDR2 FQNEAQ. V dropped 1 base and J dropped 7; count of bases not matched to a gene: 4. The CDR3 consists of 15 residues.

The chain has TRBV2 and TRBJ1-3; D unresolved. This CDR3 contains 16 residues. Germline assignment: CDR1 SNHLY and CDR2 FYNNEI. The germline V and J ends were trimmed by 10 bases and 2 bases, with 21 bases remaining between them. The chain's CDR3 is CATKPINPRTGNTIYF. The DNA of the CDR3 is TGTGCCACCAAGCCGATTAACCCCCGGACTGGAAACACCATATATTTT.